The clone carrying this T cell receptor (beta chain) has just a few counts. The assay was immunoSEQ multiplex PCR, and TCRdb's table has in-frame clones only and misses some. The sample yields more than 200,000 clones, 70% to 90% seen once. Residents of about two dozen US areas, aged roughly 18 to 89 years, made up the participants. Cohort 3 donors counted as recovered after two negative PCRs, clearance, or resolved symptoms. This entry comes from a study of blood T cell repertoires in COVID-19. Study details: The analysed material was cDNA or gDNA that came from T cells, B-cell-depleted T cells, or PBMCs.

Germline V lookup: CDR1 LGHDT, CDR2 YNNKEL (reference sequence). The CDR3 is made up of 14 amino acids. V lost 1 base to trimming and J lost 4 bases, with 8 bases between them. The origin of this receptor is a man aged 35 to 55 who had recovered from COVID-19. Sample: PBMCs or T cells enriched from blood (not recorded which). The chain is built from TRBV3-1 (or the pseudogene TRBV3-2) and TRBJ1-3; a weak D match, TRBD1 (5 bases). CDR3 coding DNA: TGTGCCAGCAGCCAAGTAGGGGTAGGAAACACCATATATTTT. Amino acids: CASSQVGVGNTIYF.